The clone carrying this T cell receptor (beta chain) was counted between two and nine times. The target antigen is unknown. The length of the CDR3 is 13 residues. Germline V gives CDR1 LNHDA, CDR2 SQIVND (reference sequence). V was clipped by 2 bases and J by 4 bases, with 9 bases between them. The source of the sample is a study of T cell responses to AZD1222 COVID-19 vaccine. Study-wide results and caveats: The breadth and depth of Spike-specific TCRs increased once two AZD1222 doses had been given. Repertoire sampling occurred only after the peak T cell response. Targets within unmutated variant regions were reportedly found for nearly half of spike-specific TCRs.

Data came from immunoSEQ multiplex PCR; TCRdb stores just in-frame clones and leaves some out. The table includes some 110,000 clones, around nine tenths detected once. The chain combines TRBV19 with TRBJ2-7; D gene unclear. The starting material was peripheral blood, obtained on day 0 of AZD1222 vaccination. The receptor was isolated from an adult in good health. The CDR3 sequence: CASSITLGYEQYF. CDR3 sequence (DNA): TGTGCCAGTAGTATAACTTTGGGGTACGAGCAGTACTTC.